The entry below describes one T cell receptor beta chain. Its antigen is unknown. No base quality information exists; no much larger clone differs at one position. The sample originates from a study of cytomegalovirus exposure and HLA in healthy donors (dated by TCRdb to the late 2010s). General notes on the study: An earlier analysis of around 600 of the donors reported 250 to 300 Gb of sequence data and 117 million unique TCR beta sequences from about 200 million T cells. Approximately 300 gigabases of sequencing data and tens of millions of unique TCR sequences made up an early release that covered several hundred HLA-typed donors. Among the approximately 420 genotyped donors, around 81% belonged to the genetic ancestry cluster associated with self-reported Caucasian donors. The study aimed to test whether signatures of past pathogen exposure could be identified by cataloging public T cell receptors. Using immunosequencing, the study profiled T cell repertoires from roughly 650 subjects and related those repertoires to cytomegalovirus serostatus. Besides the first cohort of approximately 710 subjects, a separate validation cohort made up of around 120 different subjects was used. High-throughput TCR immunosequencing, statistical association of individual TCRs with disease status, and machine learning were combined to predict cytomegalovirus infection status. A later analysis re-analyzed previously published TCR beta repertoires from 650 to 800 donors and added high-resolution HLA genotyping to study TCR occurrence patterns. The later analysis used no new phenotypic data to find candidate immune exposures, relying instead on TCR beta sequences and their occurrence across donors. To decide whether each TCR beta V gene segment behaved as functional or pseudogenic, an earlier analysis of some 600 of the donors relied on high-throughput TCR beta sequencing. Alongside the repertoire data, information on donor age, sex, ethnicity and CMV serostatus was compiled. Genome-wide SNP genotypes for about three fifths of the roughly 670 donors were used in a later genetic analysis, which treated that subset as a discovery cohort. Every discovery cohort repertoire had been produced on one sequencing platform. HLA typing covered class I and class II loci at four-digit resolution. The number of typed donors differed by locus: about 620-640 for A, B, C, DRB1 and DQB1; approximately 530 for DQA1; around 610 for DPA1; and around 490 for DPB1. Because of strong linkage in the cohort, roughly 5 DR-DQ haplotypes were treated as single units for association and clustering. On average, 235,054 unique TCR beta nucleotide sequences were sequenced per donor among some 420 genotyped donors of the cohort, with roughly 19% of those sequences being non-productive.

Library construction relied on the immunoSEQ multiplex PCR assay. For the multiplex PCR, a mixture combining 60 forward primers for TCR Vbeta segments and 13 reverse primers for TCR Jbeta segments was used. Amplification of the CDR3 region of rearranged TCR beta genes was performed with a multiplex PCR assay on genomic DNA. The amplified TCR beta libraries were sequenced on the Illumina HiSeq System as 87-base-pair reads. The published analysis was carried out like this. In a later analysis, 70 million to 95 million unique TCR beta chains were counted across the 666 repertoires, and roughly 9.9 million of these chains were shared by at least two donors. Raw reads were error-corrected and collapsed into unique sequences with a nearest-neighbor algorithm that merged closely related sequences to remove PCR and sequencing errors. CDR3 sequences were aligned to IMGT reference sequences to assign V, D and J gene segments. For a sequence to be retained, at least a six-nucleotide match to both a V gene segment and a J gene segment was required. A rearrangement counted as productive if the CDR3 had no stop codons and remained in frame with V and J, and every other rearrangement counted as non-productive. CDR3 was defined by IMGT convention, running from the second conserved V-encoded cysteine to the conserved J-encoded phenylalanine. Sequences without an unambiguous match to a single V gene segment were excluded from the earlier analysis of about 600 of the donors. An earlier analysis of about 600 of the donors called V segments functional above 56.7% productive rearrangements and segregating when the between-donor standard deviation exceeded 5%. A statistical classification framework was built to diagnose cytomegalovirus status from the catalog of TCR beta chain sequences. In a later analysis, V and J genes were assigned by comparing TCR nucleotide sequences against IMGT/GENE-DB human TR gene sequences. Using the TCRdist pipeline, a later analysis assigned CDR3 sequences along with most-parsimonious VDJ recombination scenarios. In a later analysis, each TCR beta chain was defined by its CDR3 amino acid sequence together with its V-gene family, and reads without a unique V-gene family were excluded. As a way to deal with suspected cross-contamination and a sequencing artifact, a later analysis dropped nearly 600 nucleotide sequences that were highly shared and had low generation probability. In a later analysis, a clonal expansion index for each public chain was calculated from normalized within-repertoire ranks of inferred template counts. In a later analysis, generation probabilities were computed using a VDJ recombination model fitted to out-of-frame rearrangements, and the results were checked against IGoR. Hypergeometric tests were used in a later analysis to score TCR-TCR, TCR-HLA and TCR-CMV co-occurrence, with a repertoire-size bias correction applied to the TCR pairs. A later analysis estimated false discovery rates by permuting HLA or CMV assignments 20 times. In a later analysis, co-occurring TCRs were grouped using DBSCAN, with TCRdist sequence similarity added in when clustering inside HLA-allele-positive subsets. Repertoires with fewer than 30,000 or more than 120,000 public chains, plus five repertoires with anomalous nucleotide sharing, were excluded from co-occurrence clustering. As stored in TCRdb, this immuneACCESS dataset retains in-frame rearrangements with V and J assigned. A fraction of the clones does not appear; measured against another copy, unresolved V genes explain less than half of the discrepancy, and the remainder lacks a known reason. That table gives V, J and clone size, and the DNA gave D and trimming. The sample has roughly 190,000 clones on record, 70% to 80% of them singletons. The biggest ten clones account for around 14% of the sample.

The cohort consisted of 650 to 850 healthy bone marrow donors. All cohort members were sampled while nominally healthy, although unrecorded immune exposures were likely present. The donor was CMV seropositive and belonged to the group of 250 to 300 seropositive cohort members. Each donor provided a peripheral blood sample, and peripheral blood mononuclear cells were used for TCR beta sequencing. The Qiagen DNeasy Blood Extraction Kit was used to extract genomic DNA from the blood cell samples. Overall results and qualifications from the work: According to the authors, the approach could potentially be generalized to other disease states and immunological phenotypes. Because counts were too low, some 17 rarely observed V segments, including chromosome 9 orphons, were left out of the earlier analysis of approximately 500 of the donors. A further reported finding was that TCR beta sequences accurately predicted the HLA-A and HLA-B alleles for most subjects in the first cohort. In an earlier analysis of roughly 500 of the donors, most TCR beta V segments appeared in productive rearrangements about 87% or about 30% of the time, broadly matching IMGT annotations. Assigning TCR associations to individual alleles was difficult when HLA alleles, especially DR and DQ, strongly co-occurred. Specific HLA alleles were associated with 15,000 to 20,000 TCR beta sequences at a false discovery rate of 0.05 in a later analysis. A total of some 180 TCR beta chains were listed by the study as associated with cytomegalovirus. This cohort had only TCR beta chains sequenced, and the lack of alpha or paired-chain data limited which features could be detected. V-gene and J-gene trimming of TCR beta chains was associated with a missense DCLRE1C variant in a later genetic analysis, and the association was replicated in an independent cohort. A later analysis reported that several top co-occurrence clusters appeared linked to parvovirus B19, influenza, CMV and Epstein-Barr virus. Linkage disequilibrium might explain the correlated functional status among segregating V segments, but an unknown experimental factor could not be ruled out. Immune exposure information for the cohort was limited to CMV serostatus. Compared with equally common non-associated chains, HLA-associated TCR beta chains in a later analysis were more clonally expanded and had lower generation probabilities. A cluster of highly shared sequence variants was judged likely to be a technical artifact of the sequencing pipeline. A later analysis found that TCR association rates varied across HLA loci, with DRB1 alleles showing the most associated TCRs and HLA-C alleles the fewest. In vitro tests confirmed that a few of the cytomegalovirus-associated TCR beta chains recognize cytomegalovirus antigens. Most TCR sequences were seen in very few donors, while some public TCRs were found in many individuals. Cytomegalovirus status was reported to be diagnosed by the classifier with high specificity and sensitivity in both the original and validation cohorts. HLA typing was unavailable for some donors at each locus, so association tests used only the typed subset. In a later analysis, most CMV-associated TCR beta chains were found to appear HLA-restricted, with HLA associations seemingly driven largely by CMV exposure. Compared with the roughly 720-donor mean, donors in an Asian-associated ancestry cluster had fewer N-insertions in productive TCRs, according to a later genetic analysis. Sequencing depth was assumed to be roughly uniform across donors in the presence/absence analyses, though that assumption may not hold.

This TCR came from a woman aged 25 to 39 in good health and CMV-seropositive. Source material: PBMCs.

The CDR3 corresponds to CASSQARGRTPSTDTQYF. The DNA is as follows: TGCGCCAGCAGCCAAGCCAGAGGGCGAACCCCTAGCACAGATACGCAGTATTTT. The receptor chain draws on TRBV4-3 and TRBJ2-3; a tentative D match to TRBD2 spans 5 bases. The germline V gene provides CDR1 LGHNA and CDR2 YSLEER. The CDR3 runs 18 amino acids, cysteine and phenylalanine included. Only CDR3 DNA is held: 54 bases, read in frame from base 1. Trimming removed 1 base from V and 0 bases from J, leaving 17 bases between the germline ends.